The 12 T cell receptor beta chains below all came from one sample that was sequenced in a study of T cell repertoires in cytomegalovirus infection. MiXCR was run by TCRdb on the reads, yielding one entry per CDR3 protein. The sample lists about 190,000 distinct CDR3 sequences; roughly 28% were seen once. Sequencing input: PBMCs. These receptors came from a human donor in good health (CMV status not recorded). Some clones in this sample may be carry-over from other donors' samples.

The sample holds many counts of this clonotype. The chain employs TRBV7-6 and TRBJ2-7; 11 positions agree with TRBD1. Per germline, CDR1 SGHVS and CDR2 FNYEAQ. CDR3 length: 15 residues. V lost 6 bases, J lost 4 bases, and 8 bases stayed unmatched. The CDR3 DNA reads as TGTGCCAGCAGTGCCTCCGGGACAGGGGGTTACGAGCAGTACTTC. Its protein is CASSASGTGGYEQYF.

This chain connects TRBV9 to TRBJ1-6; D is ambiguous. Germline CDR1 is SGDLS and CDR2 is YYNGEE. Trimming removed 4 bases at V and 12 bases at J, with 23 bases between. The CDR3 is 16 residues long. This chain's CDR3 is CASSKSATKSGEPLHF. Here the CDR3 DNA reads TGTGCCAGCAGCAAATCAGCCACAAAAAGTGGGGAACCCCTCCACTTT.

This clonotype showed up many times. This sequence joins TRBV7-8 and TRBJ1-2; D unresolved. This CDR3 comprises 14 residues. From germline, CDR1 is SGHVS and CDR2 FQNEAQ. V shed 2 bases and J shed 1 base, with 8 bases lying between them. The CDR3, as DNA: TGTGCCAGCAGCTTATGGGAGATTAACTATGGCTACACCTTC. Translating gives CASSLWEINYGYTF.

DNA of the CDR3: TGCGCCAGCAGCACCGGCCTACTGGATGGTCTCTATGGCTACACCTTC. This translates into CASSTGLLDGLYGYTF. The V call is TRBV5-1, the J call TRBJ1-2; D remains unclear. V dropped 4 bases and J dropped 4 bases, with 20 bases sitting between them. The germline gives CDR1 SGHRS, CDR2 YFSETQ. This CDR3 has 16 residues. The variable domain in full, completed from reference TRBV5-1 and TRBJ1-2, reads KAGVTQTPRYLIKTRGQQVTLSCSPISGHRSVSWYQQTPGQGLQFLFEYFSETQRNKGNFPGRFSGRQFSNSRSEMNVSTLELGDSALYLCASSTGLLDGLYGYTFGSGTRLTVV.

The chain links TRBV6-8 to TRBJ1-2, with D unresolved. The V end lost 0 bases, the J end lost 7 bases, and 9 bases lay between the germline ends. The CDR3 sequence is 13 residues long. Per the germline V gene, CDR1 is MNHGY and CDR2 is SAAAGT. The CDR3 DNA reads as TGTGCCAGCAGTTACTCCTCCGGAGGTGGCTACACCTTC. Translated: CASSYSSGGGYTF.

In this sample, this clonotype turned up once. V and J are TRBV6-2 or TRBV6-3 and TRBJ2-2, with D possibly TRBD2 on 6 matching bases. There are 14 residues in the CDR3. Germline CDR1 is MNHEY and CDR2 is SVGEGT. V gave up 9 bases and J gave up 1 base, with 12 bases separating them. CDR3 in DNA: TGTGCCAGTCGGGGGAACTTGAACACCGGGGAGCTGTTTTTT. Translated, it gives CASRGNLNTGELFF.

This clonotype was detected a few times. This chain connects TRBV6-2 or TRBV6-3 to TRBJ1-2, with a weak D call TRBD1 (5 bases). The length of the CDR3 is 15 residues. The V gene lost 5 bases and the J gene lost 5 bases, with 18 bases spanning the gap. The V gene's germline CDR1 is MNHEY and CDR2 SVGEGT. CDR3 loop: CASSTPGRTVYGYTF. In DNA, the CDR3 is TGTGCCAGCAGTACTCCGGGGCGAACCGTTTATGGCTACACCTTC.

The chain has TRBV4-1 and TRBJ2-2; D may be TRBD2 (6 bases). Trimming took off 0 bases at V and 4 bases at J, with 12 bases between the two ends. The CDR3 consists of 16 residues. Germline V gene data show CDR1 as MGHRA and CDR2 as YSYEKL. The CDR3 region is CASSQDSGDSTGELFF. The CDR3 coding sequence is TGCGCCAGCAGCCAAGATTCCGGGGACTCCACCGGGGAGCTGTTTTTT.

The chain is built from TRBV11-3 and TRBJ2-7; TRBD1 agrees at 8 bases. V was clipped by 6 bases and J by 5 bases; unmatched bases: 9. Germline values: CDR1 SGHNT, CDR2 YENEEA. The length of the CDR3 is 14 residues. CDR3 sequence (DNA): TGTGCCAGCAGTCGGACCGGGACAGGCGACGAGCAGTACTTC. This translates into CASSRTGTGDEQYF.

V usage is TRBV2 and J usage is TRBJ2-2; perhaps TRBD1 as D (5 bases). Per the germline V gene, CDR1 is SNHLY and CDR2 is FYNNEI. The CDR3 spans 15 residues. Deletions cut 6 bases from V and 0 bases from J, with 11 bases between. The CDR3 sequence: CASRPRAANTGELFF. CDR3 bases: TGTGCCAGCAGACCCAGGGCCGCGAACACCGGGGAGCTGTTTTTT.

This clonotype was recorded only once. A single base separates this from a much larger clone, so it may be a read error. The chain employs TRBV7-2 and TRBJ2-3; D gene uncertain. Germline loops: CDR1 SGHTA, CDR2 FQGNSA. The CDR3 runs to 14 residues. Trimming removed 3 bases at V and 5 bases at J, with 12 bases between. CDR3 sequence (DNA): TGTGCCAGCAGCTTCGTCGGGCCGAAAGATACGCAGTATTTT. It is translated as CASSFVGPKDTQYF.

This clonotype was seen more than once but under ten times. The chain joins TRBV12-3 or TRBV12-4 to TRBJ2-6, with D possibly TRBD1 on 6 matching bases. V was trimmed by 7 bases and J by 0 bases, leaving 16 bases between them. The CDR3 runs to 17 residues. The CDR3 loop reads CASTQGGFYSGANVLTF. The CDR3 nucleotides read TGTGCCAGCACCCAAGGGGGTTTTTACTCTGGGGCCAACGTCCTGACTTTC.